A single sample is the source of the 9 T cell receptor beta chains below, sequenced in a study of OX40 agonist ivuxolimab in advanced cancers. Generated by immunoSEQ multiplex PCR, the TCRdb table keeps only in-frame clones and is missing some. Of around 100,000 clones in the sample, nearly 90% were seen once. Source: CD4+ or CD8+ T cells sorted from blood, taken in a trial of the OX40 agonist ivuxolimab. These receptors were obtained from an adult with an advanced solid tumor such as melanoma, head and neck, liver or kidney cancer.

This chain uses TRBV5-1 with TRBJ2-2; 7 nucleotides match TRBD2. The trim removed 4 bases at V and 7 bases at J, leaving 10 bases unmatched. The CDR3 length is 15 residues. Germline CDR1 is SGHRS and CDR2 is YFSETQ. In nucleotides, the CDR3 is TGCGCCAGCAGCATGAGCGGGGAGACCTTCGGGGAGCTGTTTTTT. This codes for CASSMSGETFGELFF.

The chain employs TRBV6-1 and TRBJ2-1; TRBD2 aligns across 10 bases. Germline loops: CDR1 MNHNS, CDR2 SASEGT. V shed 3 bases, J shed 12 bases, and the junction held 11 bases outside the gene matches. The CDR3 loop spans 15 amino acids. The CDR3 DNA follows: TGTGCCAGCAGTGACCCTAGCGGGGGAGCCAGCCCGCAGTTCTTC. Amino acids: CASSDPSGGASPQFF.

This rearrangement joins TRBV2 to TRBJ2-7; D remains unclear. The V end lost 6 bases, the J end lost 5 bases, and 14 bases lay between the germline ends. CDR3 length: 13 residues. Germline assignment: CDR1 SNHLY and CDR2 FYNNEI. The CDR3 loop reads CASSWQPWDEQYF. The DNA for the CDR3 is TGTGCCAGCAGCTGGCAGCCCTGGGACGAGCAGTACTTC.

The CDR3 DNA reads as TGTGCCAGCAGCGCGCCACGGGCTGCGGGAGGGCCAAAGGAGACCCAGTACTTC. It translates to CASSAPRAAGGPKETQYF. V usage is TRBV7-9 and J usage is TRBJ2-5; 9 bases align to TRBD2. After removal of 5 bases from V and 5 bases from J, the junction contained 18 bases not matched to a gene. Germline loops: CDR1 SEHNR, CDR2 FQNEAQ (reference sequence). This CDR3 comprises 18 residues.

The V call is TRBV6-1, the J call TRBJ2-7, with D tentatively TRBD1 (5 bases). This CDR3 has 15 amino acids. V was cut by 1 base and J by 7 bases, with 17 bases left in between. CDR1 is MNHNS and CDR2 is SASEGT in the germline V gene. CDR3 in DNA: TGTGCCAGCAGTGAAGAAAGGGGTTTACCGGGTGAGCAGTACTTC. Translated, it gives CASSEERGLPGEQYF.

The V and J genes are TRBV5-1 and TRBJ2-1, with D perhaps TRBD2 (6 bases). V lost 2 bases and J lost 7, with 19 bases in between. The germline V gene has CDR1 SGHRS and CDR2 YFSETQ. The CDR3 is 16 amino acids. The CDR3 bases are TGCGCCAGCAGCTTTGCGGCCTTGGTGGGGAGGAATGAGCAGTTCTTC. It is translated as CASSFAALVGRNEQFF.

The V and J genes are TRBV5-5 and TRBJ1-2, with D perhaps TRBD1 (6 bases). The germline V and J ends were trimmed by 0 bases and 1 base, with 10 bases remaining between them. CDR1 and CDR2 (germline): SGHKS, YYEKEE (reference sequence). CDR3 length: 15 residues. This chain's CDR3 is CASSLVPGHNYGYTF. Written as DNA, the CDR3 is TGTGCCAGCAGCTTGGTCCCGGGACATAACTATGGCTACACCTTC.

The chain is built from TRBV5-5 and TRBJ1-5; D unresolved. This CDR3 is built from 12 residues. Trimming left V 4 bases short and J 4 bases short, with 6 bases between. Germline CDR1 and CDR2: SGHKS and YYEKEE (reference sequence). CDR3 loop: CASSAYNQPQHF. Written as DNA, the CDR3 is TGTGCCAGCAGCGCTTATAATCAGCCCCAGCATTTT.

V gene TRBV5-1 combines with J gene TRBJ2-1; 11 bases align to TRBD1. In germline, CDR1 is SGHRS, CDR2 YFSETQ. Trimming at V came to 4 bases and at J to 7 bases, leaving 7 bases not matched to a gene. This CDR3 contains 15 residues. This CDR3 is CASSQGQGARNEQFF. The CDR3 DNA follows: TGCGCCAGCAGCCAAGGACAGGGGGCGAGGAATGAGCAGTTCTTC.